This TCR beta chain was observed in a study of T cell changes during pregnancy in multiple sclerosis. The J segment lost 0 bases and the V segment lost 5 bases, leaving 9 bases of the junction unmatched. The CDR3 has 17 residues. The germline V gene encodes CDR1 SGHTA and CDR2 FQGNSA. The method was immunoSEQ multiplex PCR; TCRdb's version includes in-frame clones alone and lacks a portion of them. The table lists tens of thousands of clones, around 90% of them singletons. The sequences come from CD4+ T cells from peripheral blood mononuclear cells, collected in the first trimester of pregnancy. The rearrangement uses TRBV7-2 and TRBJ2-3; 9 nucleotides line up with TRBD2. The receptor comes from a female donor with multiple sclerosis, enrolled in a pregnancy study. CDR3 nucleotides: TGTGCCAGCAGCCTACACACTAGCGGGTTTAGCACAGATACGCAGTATTTT. Protein product: CASSLHTSGFSTDTQYF.